Below, one T cell receptor beta chain is given with its context. J lost 3 bases, V lost 4 bases, and 6 bases had no gene match. Germline V CDR1 and CDR2: SGHRS, YFSETQ. This CDR3 has 15 residues. Per the authors' pipeline: By means of reference gene primer amplification, nucleated cell counts were estimated. This table comes from immunoSEQ multiplex PCR, and its TCRdb copy is limited to in-frame clones, with some not included. V and J calls and clone size are as listed in that table; D and trimming were resolved from the DNA. The data contain 200,000 to 250,000 clones, around 90% of them singletons. The data derive from a study of blood T cell repertoires in COVID-19. About the study: There were acute and convalescent COVID-19 samples, and they came from the United States, Italy and Spain.

The receptor was isolated from a man aged 30-40 years with acute or convalescent COVID-19. The J gene is TRBJ2-5, the V gene TRBV5-1; 10 nucleotides align to TRBD2. Sequencing used peripheral blood. The CDR3 bases are TGCGCCAGCAGCACGGCACTAGCGGGAAAAGAGACCCAGTACTTC. Its translation: CASSTALAGKETQYF.